This T cell receptor (beta chain) was recovered during a study of patients and donors after allogeneic stem cell transplantation. MiXCR, applied by TCRdb to the RT-PCR reads, yields one record per CDR3 protein. The sample holds about 960,000 distinct CDR3 sequences, roughly 18% seen once. V dropped 1 base and J dropped 3; count of bases not matched to a gene: 6. Germline loops: CDR1 SGHTA, CDR2 FQGNSA. The CDR3 is made up of 15 amino acids. This TCR was recovered from a human donor who was either an allogeneic HSCT recipient or a stem cell or donor lymphocyte infusion donor (not recorded which). It is not recorded whose cells these are; they may come from a transplant donor. The sample was blood, either unsorted or a sorted T cell fraction (not recorded which). The chain employs TRBV7-2 and TRBJ2-7; 7 bases align to TRBD2. The CDR3 DNA reads TGTGCCAGCAGCTTAGTTTCTGGCGGGAGCTACGAGCAGTACTTC. This encodes CASSLVSGGSYEQYF.